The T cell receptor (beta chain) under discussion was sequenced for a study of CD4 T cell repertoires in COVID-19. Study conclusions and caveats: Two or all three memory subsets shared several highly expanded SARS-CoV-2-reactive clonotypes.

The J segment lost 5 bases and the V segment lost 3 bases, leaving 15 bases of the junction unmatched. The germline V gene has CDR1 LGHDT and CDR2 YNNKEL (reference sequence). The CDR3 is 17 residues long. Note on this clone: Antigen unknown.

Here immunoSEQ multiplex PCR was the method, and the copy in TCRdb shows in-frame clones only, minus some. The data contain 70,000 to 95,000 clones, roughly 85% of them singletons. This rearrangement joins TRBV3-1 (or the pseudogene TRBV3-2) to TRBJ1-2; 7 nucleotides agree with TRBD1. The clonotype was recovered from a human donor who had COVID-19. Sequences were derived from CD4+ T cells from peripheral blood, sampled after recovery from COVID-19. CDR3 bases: TGTGCCAGCAGCCAGGATCCTGACTCCGGGACAGTATATGGCTACACCTTC. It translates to CASSQDPDSGTVYGYTF.